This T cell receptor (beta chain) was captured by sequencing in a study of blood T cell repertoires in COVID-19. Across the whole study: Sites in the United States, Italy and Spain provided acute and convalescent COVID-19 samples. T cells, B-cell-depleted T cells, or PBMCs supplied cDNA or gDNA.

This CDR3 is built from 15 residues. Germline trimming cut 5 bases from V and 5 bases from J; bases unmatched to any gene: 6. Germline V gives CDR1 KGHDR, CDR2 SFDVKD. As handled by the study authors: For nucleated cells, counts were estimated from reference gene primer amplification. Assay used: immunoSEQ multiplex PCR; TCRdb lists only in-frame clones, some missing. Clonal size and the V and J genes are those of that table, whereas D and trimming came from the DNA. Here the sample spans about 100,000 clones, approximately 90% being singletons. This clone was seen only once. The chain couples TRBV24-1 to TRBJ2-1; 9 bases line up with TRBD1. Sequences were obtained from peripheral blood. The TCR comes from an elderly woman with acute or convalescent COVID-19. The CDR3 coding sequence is TGTGCCACCAGTGGGCCGGGACAGGGTGACAATGAGCAGTTCTTC. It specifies CATSGPGQGDNEQFF.